A single sample is the source of the 8 T cell receptor beta chains below, sequenced in a study of identical twins. TCRdb independently ran MiXCR on the 5' RACE reads; one entry per CDR3 protein. The sample consists of 500,000 to 650,000 distinct CDR3 sequences, approximately 20% of them appearing once. These data are also associated with another study on yellow fever vaccine responses in identical twins.

Sample: CD4+ T cells sorted from blood. All receptors derive from a woman aged 18-29 years in good health.

This clonotype was counted between two and nine times. This chain joins TRBV5-1 and TRBJ1-1, with unresolved D. The CDR3 contains 12 residues. Germline assignment: CDR1 SGHRS and CDR2 YFSETQ. V was cut by 0 bases and J by 4 bases, with 4 bases left in between. CDR3 in amino acids: CASSLESTEAFF. CDR3 coding DNA: TGCGCCAGCAGCTTGGAGTCCACTGAAGCTTTCTTT.

This clonotype was found a few times. V and J are TRBV10-2 and TRBJ2-5; no firm D call. The CDR3 has 13 residues. Trimming shortened V by 4 bases and J by 5 bases, and 11 bases separated the two germline ends. Germline V gives CDR1 WSHSY, CDR2 SAAADI. The CDR3 bases are TGCGCCAGCAGTGGGGTGATCGGGGAGACCCAGTACTTC. Translation gives CASSGVIGETQYF.

This clonotype was observed a few times. V gene TRBV28 combines with J gene TRBJ2-7; TRBD2 matches at 11 bases. The germline gives CDR1 MDHEN, CDR2 SYDVKM. V lost 10 bases and J lost 1; bases outside the gene matches: 6. The CDR3 covers 14 residues. The chain's CDR3 is CATHGLAGSYEQYF. The CDR3 nucleotides read TGTGCCACCCATGGACTAGCGGGTTCCTACGAGCAGTACTTC.

This clonotype was seen a few times. The chain is built from TRBV20-1 and TRBJ2-3, with unresolved D. CDR3 length equals 11 residues. CDR1 DFQATT and CDR2 SNEGSKA come from the germline V gene (reference sequence). V was clipped by 6 bases and J by 3 bases, with 7 bases between them. The CDR3 protein is CSAAGTDTQYF. In nucleotides, the CDR3 is TGCAGTGCGGCCGGGACAGATACGCAGTATTTT.

The chain joins TRBV3-1 to TRBJ2-1; 7 nucleotides line up with TRBD2. Losses at the gene ends were 4 bases for V and 5 bases for J; bases not matched to a gene: 11. This CDR3 contains 16 residues. Per the germline V gene, CDR1 is LGHDT and CDR2 is YNNKEL (reference sequence). The CDR3 DNA sequence: TGTGCCAGCAGCCGACCCCGACTAGCAGAGAACAATGAGCAGTTCTTC. Translating gives CASSRPRLAENNEQFF.

The chain joins TRBV5-1 to TRBJ2-2; D gene ambiguous. Germline V CDR1 and CDR2: SGHRS, YFSETQ. Trimming shortened V by 0 bases and J by 1 base, and 10 bases separated the two germline ends. The CDR3 spans 16 residues. The CDR3, as DNA: TGCGCCAGCAGCTTGGCCTTCAGCGAGAACACCGGGGAGCTGTTTTTT. Its protein product is CASSLAFSENTGELFF.

The chain employs TRBV10-3 and TRBJ2-2; 8 bases match TRBD2. Germline-derived CDR1 and CDR2 are ENHRY and SYGVKD. The ends lost 3 bases at V and 0 bases at J; junction bases unmatched: 3. The CDR3 totals 16 residues. CDR3 sequence reads: CAISDLAGTNTGELFF. In DNA, the CDR3 is TGTGCCATCAGTGATTTAGCGGGAACGAACACCGGGGAGCTGTTTTTT.

This clonotype was detected a few times. The chain combines TRBV2 with TRBJ1-2; 10 bases line up with TRBD1. CDR1 SNHLY and CDR2 FYNNEI come from the germline V gene. J lost 2 bases, V lost 5 bases, and 2 bases had no gene match. This CDR3 has 14 residues. CDR3 protein: CASSRDRGNYGYTF. The DNA of the CDR3 is TGTGCCAGCAGTCGGGACAGGGGAAACTATGGCTACACCTTC. The whole variable domain, filled in from reference TRBV2 and TRBJ1-2, reads EPEVTQTPSHQVTQMGQEVILRCVPISNHLYFYWYRQILGQKVEFLVSFYNNEISEKSEIFDDQFSVERPDGSNFTLKIRSTKLEDSAMYFCASSRDRGNYGYTFGSGTRLTVV.